This TCR beta chain was captured in a study of shared clonotypes between healthy human individuals. Overall study findings and caveats: Relative to memory subsets, naive subsets generally showed larger estimated richness.

Naive CD8 cells lacked CD45RO, underwent positive selection for CCR7 and left out terminally differentiated effector memory CD45RA+ cells. At the deep level, the assay was run. Here immunoSEQ multiplex PCR was the method, and the copy in TCRdb shows in-frame clones only, minus some. The table shows about 650,000 clones, with around 95% occurring only once. Germline CDR1 and CDR2: LNHNV and YYDKDF (reference sequence). The CDR3 extends over 13 amino acids. The V and J ends lost 5 bases and 1 base respectively, with 8 bases between them. Points on this clone: Its antigen is unknown.

This clonotype was sampled from a woman between 25 and 40 years old in good health. The rearrangement joins TRBV15 to TRBJ1-1; the D is unclear. The source material was naive CD8+ T cells sorted from blood. The CDR3 bases are TGTGCCACCAGCGTCTTCGGGAACACTGAAGCTTTCTTT. Translated, it gives CATSVFGNTEAFF.